The 8 T cell receptor beta chains in this list originate from one sample, sequenced in a study of blood T cell repertoires in COVID-19. Assay used: immunoSEQ multiplex PCR; TCRdb lists only in-frame clones, some missing. Of 130,000 to 150,000 clones listed, 70% to 80% are singletons. The sequenced sample was peripheral blood. Receptors were obtained from a woman between 65 and 79 years old with COVID-19, enrolled during active disease.

The chain has TRBV2 and TRBJ1-1; D is perhaps TRBD1 (6 bases). V shed 2 bases and J shed 5 bases, with 6 bases lying between them. Germline CDR1 and CDR2: SNHLY and FYNNEI. The CDR3 is 12 amino acids. CDR3 sequence (DNA): TGTGCCAGCAGTGAAAGGGGGACTGAAGCTTTCTTT. This translates into CASSERGTEAFF. The full variable domain, in which reference TRBV2 and TRBJ1-1 provide the parts outside the CDR3, is EPEVTQTPSHQVTQMGQEVILRCVPISNHLYFYWYRQILGQKVEFLVSFYNNEISEKSEIFDDQFSVERPDGSNFTLKIRSTKLEDSAMYFCASSERGTEAFFGQGTRLTVV.

This clone appeared a few times. The rearrangement joins TRBV7-2 to TRBJ1-2; D unclear. The V end lost 5 bases, the J end lost 3 bases, and 13 bases lay between the germline ends. In germline, CDR1 is SGHTA, CDR2 FQGNSA. This CDR3 contains 14 residues. The CDR3: CASSQSQSYYGYTF. In DNA, the CDR3 is TGTGCCAGCAGCCAATCCCAGTCGTACTATGGCTACACCTTC.

The chain employs TRBV3-1 (or the pseudogene TRBV3-2) and TRBJ2-5; 7 bases match TRBD1. V was clipped by 4 bases and J by 5 bases; unmatched bases: 7. The CDR3 totals 14 residues. Germline CDR1 LGHDT, CDR2 YNNKEL (reference sequence). The CDR3 loop reads CASSPTGPRETQYF. The CDR3 nucleotides read TGTGCCAGCAGCCCGACAGGGCCTCGGGAGACCCAGTACTTC.

This chain joins TRBV7-8 and TRBJ1-3, with D uncertain. Germline V gene data show CDR1 as SGHVS and CDR2 as FQNEAQ. V was cut by 5 bases and J by 3 bases, with 17 bases left in between. The CDR3 runs to 16 residues. The CDR3 DNA reads TGTGCCAGCAGCCCCCCGGCGGTCGGAGGTGGAAACACCATATATTTT. This sequence encodes CASSPPAVGGGNTIYF. The full variable domain, in which reference TRBV7-8 and TRBJ1-3 provide the parts outside the CDR3, is GAGVSQSPRYKVAKRGQDVALRCDPISGHVSLFWYQQALGQGPEFLTYFQNEAQLDKSGLPSDRFFAERPEGSVSTLKIQRTQQEDSAVYLCASSPPAVGGGNTIYFGEGSWLTVV.

The chain recombines TRBV7-2 with TRBJ2-1; 8 positions agree with TRBD1. This CDR3 is 12 amino acids long. CDR1 SGHTA and CDR2 FQGNSA come from the germline V gene. After removal of 4 bases from V and 15 bases from J, the junction contained 8 bases not matched to a gene. CDR3 residues: CASSSRTGPLFF. In DNA form, the CDR3 reads TGTGCCAGCAGCTCCAGGACAGGGCCGCTGTTCTTC. Filled out from reference TRBV7-2 and TRBJ2-1, the complete variable domain reads GAGVSQSPSNKVTEKGKDVELRCDPISGHTALYWYRQSLGQGLEFLIYFQGNSAPDKSGLPSDRFSAERTGGSVSTLTIQRTQQEDSAVYLCASSSRTGPLFFGPGTRLTVL.

The V gene is TRBV4-3, the J gene TRBJ1-1, with a tentative D call TRBD1 (5 bases). Trimming left V 0 bases short and J 5 bases short, with 13 bases between. Per germline, CDR1 LGHNA and CDR2 YSLEER. CDR3 length equals 15 residues. The CDR3 DNA reads as TGCGCCAGCAGCCAAGATCCTGGGGGAGGGACTGAAGCTTTCTTT. It yields the protein CASSQDPGGGTEAFF.

The table lists this clone with a few counts. V is TRBV19 and J is TRBJ1-3; D not resolved. Germline lookup yields CDR1 LNHDA and CDR2 SQIVND (reference sequence). The CDR3 extends over 13 amino acids. The V end lost 8 bases, the J end lost 0 bases, and 8 bases lay between the germline ends. In DNA form, the CDR3 reads TGTGCCAGTTCCCTCCTCTCTGGAAACACCATATATTTT. This codes for CASSLLSGNTIYF.

The rearrangement uses TRBV27 and TRBJ2-2; TRBD1 agrees at 10 bases. With V trimmed by 6 bases and J by 4 bases, 5 bases remained unmatched. Germline-derived CDR1 and CDR2 are MNHEY and SMNVEV (reference sequence). The CDR3 covers 15 residues. Written as DNA, the CDR3 is TGTGCCAGCAGGGAGGGACAGGGGTTCACCGGGGAGCTGTTTTTT. Protein: CASREGQGFTGELFF.